Sequencing of this T cell receptor beta chain was carried out in a study of blood T cell repertoires in COVID-19. This CDR3 has 15 amino acids. V lost 4 bases, J lost 6 bases, and 19 bases lay in between. The germline V gene encodes CDR1 SQVTM and CDR2 ANQGSEA. Original data processing: Nucleated cell counts were estimated from reference gene primer amplification. The assay was immunoSEQ multiplex PCR, and TCRdb's table has in-frame clones only and misses some. Clonal size and the V and J genes are those of that table, whereas D and trimming came from the DNA. The table lists about 160,000 clones, 65% to 90% of them singletons.

The chain recombines TRBV29-1 with TRBJ2-1; D perhaps matches TRBD2 (6 bases). The material sequenced was peripheral blood. This sequence originates from a woman in her thirties or forties with COVID-19, enrolled during active disease. CDR3 sequence reads: CSVARDSYIPNEQFF. CDR3 in DNA: TGCAGCGTTGCCCGGGACTCCTATATTCCCAATGAGCAGTTCTTC.